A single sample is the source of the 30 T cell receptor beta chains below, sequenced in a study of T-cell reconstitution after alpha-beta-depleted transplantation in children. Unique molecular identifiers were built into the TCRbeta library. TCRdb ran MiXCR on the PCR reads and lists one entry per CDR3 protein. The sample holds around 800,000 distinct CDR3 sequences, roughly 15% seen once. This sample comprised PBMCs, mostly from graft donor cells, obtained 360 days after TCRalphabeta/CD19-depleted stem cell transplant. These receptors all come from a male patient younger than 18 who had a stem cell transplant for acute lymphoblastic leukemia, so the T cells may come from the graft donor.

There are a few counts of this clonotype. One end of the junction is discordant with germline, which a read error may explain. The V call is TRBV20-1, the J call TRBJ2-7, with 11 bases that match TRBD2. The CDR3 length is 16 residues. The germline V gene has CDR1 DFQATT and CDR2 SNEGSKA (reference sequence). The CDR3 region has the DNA TGCAGTGCTAGAGTCAAGACTAGCGGGATCTCCCACGAGCAGTACTTC. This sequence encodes CSARVKTSGISHEQYF.

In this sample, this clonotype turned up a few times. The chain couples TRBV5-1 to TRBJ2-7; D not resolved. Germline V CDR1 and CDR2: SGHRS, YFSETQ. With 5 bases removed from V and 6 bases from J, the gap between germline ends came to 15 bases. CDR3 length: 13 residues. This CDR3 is CASRGRVTREQYF. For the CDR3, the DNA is TGCGCCAGCAGAGGTAGGGTCACTCGCGAGCAGTACTTC. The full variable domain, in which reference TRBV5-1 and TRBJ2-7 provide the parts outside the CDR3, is KAGVTQTPRYLIKTRGQQVTLSCSPISGHRSVSWYQQTPGQGLQFLFEYFSETQRNKGNFPGRFSGRQFSNSRSEMNVSTLELGDSALYLCASRGRVTREQYFGPGTRLTVT.

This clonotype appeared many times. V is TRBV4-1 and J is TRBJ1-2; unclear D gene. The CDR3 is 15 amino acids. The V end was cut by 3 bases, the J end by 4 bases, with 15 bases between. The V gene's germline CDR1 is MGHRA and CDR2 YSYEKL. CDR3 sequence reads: CASSHPLQWTYGYTF. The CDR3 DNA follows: TGCGCCAGCAGCCACCCGCTACAGTGGACCTATGGCTACACCTTC.

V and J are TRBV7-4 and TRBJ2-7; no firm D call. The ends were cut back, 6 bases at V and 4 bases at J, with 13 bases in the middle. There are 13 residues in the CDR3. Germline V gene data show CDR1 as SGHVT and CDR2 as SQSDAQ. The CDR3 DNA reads TGTGCCAGCAGAGTATGGGTTAAGTACGAGCAGTACTTC. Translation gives CASRVWVKYEQYF.

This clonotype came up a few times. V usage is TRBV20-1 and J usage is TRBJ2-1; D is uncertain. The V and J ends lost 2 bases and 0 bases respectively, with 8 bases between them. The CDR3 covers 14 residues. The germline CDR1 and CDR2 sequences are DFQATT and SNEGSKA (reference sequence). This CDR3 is CSARNSISYNEQFF. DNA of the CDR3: TGCAGTGCTAGAAACTCCATCTCCTACAATGAGCAGTTCTTC.

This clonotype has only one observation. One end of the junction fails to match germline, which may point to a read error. This CDR3 is CASRLGQNTGELFF. The CDR3 DNA reads TGCGCCAGCAGATTGGGCCAGAACACCGGGGAGCTGTTTTTT. V and J are TRBV5-1 and TRBJ2-2; D ambiguous. This CDR3 comprises 14 residues. Germline lookup yields CDR1 SGHRS and CDR2 YFSETQ.

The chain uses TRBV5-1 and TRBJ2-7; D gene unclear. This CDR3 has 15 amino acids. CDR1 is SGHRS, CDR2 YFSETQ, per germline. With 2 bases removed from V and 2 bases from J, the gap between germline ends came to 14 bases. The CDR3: CASSFGSLGAYEQYF. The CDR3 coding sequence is TGCGCCAGCAGCTTTGGCAGCCTAGGCGCCTACGAGCAGTACTTC.

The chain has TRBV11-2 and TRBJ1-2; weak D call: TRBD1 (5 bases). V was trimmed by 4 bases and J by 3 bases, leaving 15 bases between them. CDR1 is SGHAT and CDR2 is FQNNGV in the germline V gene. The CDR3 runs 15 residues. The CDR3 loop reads CASSSLEGHHYGYTF. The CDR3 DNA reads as TGTGCCAGCAGCTCGCTTGAGGGGCACCACTATGGCTACACCTTC.

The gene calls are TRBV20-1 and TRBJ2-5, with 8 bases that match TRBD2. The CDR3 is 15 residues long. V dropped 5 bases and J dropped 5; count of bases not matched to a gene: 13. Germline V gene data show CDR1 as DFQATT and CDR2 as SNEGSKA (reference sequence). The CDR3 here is CSASWTSRKGETQYF. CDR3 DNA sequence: TGCAGTGCTTCCTGGACTAGCAGGAAAGGCGAGACCCAGTACTTC.

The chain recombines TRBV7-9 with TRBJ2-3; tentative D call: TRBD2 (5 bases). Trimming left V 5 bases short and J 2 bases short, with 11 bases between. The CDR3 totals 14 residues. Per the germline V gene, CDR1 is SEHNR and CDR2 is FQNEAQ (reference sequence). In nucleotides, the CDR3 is TGTGCCAGCAGCCTTAGCGCCGTCACAGATACGCAGTATTTT. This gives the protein CASSLSAVTDTQYF.

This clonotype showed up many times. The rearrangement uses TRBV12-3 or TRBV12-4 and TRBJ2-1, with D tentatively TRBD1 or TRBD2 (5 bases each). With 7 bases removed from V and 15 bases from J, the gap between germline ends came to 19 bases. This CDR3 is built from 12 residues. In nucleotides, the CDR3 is TGTGCCAGCATGCCGGGGAGAACAGGACGGTTCTTC. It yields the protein CASMPGRTGRFF.

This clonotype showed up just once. This chain's CDR3 is CASIRKTGPSNTGELFF. DNA for the CDR3: TGTGCCAGTATTAGGAAGACAGGGCCTTCGAACACCGGGGAGCTGTTTTTT. The V call is TRBV19, the J call TRBJ2-2, with 7 bases fitting TRBD1. This CDR3 spans 17 amino acids. The V gene's germline CDR1 is LNHDA and CDR2 SQIVND (reference sequence). Trimming removed 7 bases from V and 0 bases from J; junction bases left unmatched: 11.

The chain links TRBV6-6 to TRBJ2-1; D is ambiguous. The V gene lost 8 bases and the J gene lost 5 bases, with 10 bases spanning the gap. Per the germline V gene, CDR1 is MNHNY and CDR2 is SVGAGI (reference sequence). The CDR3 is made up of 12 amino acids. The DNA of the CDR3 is TGTGCCAGCTTAAGGTCCCACAATGAGCAGTTCTTC. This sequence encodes CASLRSHNEQFF.

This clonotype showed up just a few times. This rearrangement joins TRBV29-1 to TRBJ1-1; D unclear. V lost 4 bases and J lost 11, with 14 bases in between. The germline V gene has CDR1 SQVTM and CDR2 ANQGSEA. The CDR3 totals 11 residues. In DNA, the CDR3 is TGCAGCGTTGGGGCAGCAAGGAGGGCTTTCTTT. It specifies CSVGAARRAFF.

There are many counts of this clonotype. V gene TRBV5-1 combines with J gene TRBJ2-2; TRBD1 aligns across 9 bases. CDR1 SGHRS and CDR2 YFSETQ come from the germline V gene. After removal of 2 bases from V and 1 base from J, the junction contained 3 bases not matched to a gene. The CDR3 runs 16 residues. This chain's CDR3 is CASSFGQGRNTGELFF. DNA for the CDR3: TGCGCCAGCAGCTTCGGACAGGGGAGGAACACCGGGGAGCTGTTTTTT.

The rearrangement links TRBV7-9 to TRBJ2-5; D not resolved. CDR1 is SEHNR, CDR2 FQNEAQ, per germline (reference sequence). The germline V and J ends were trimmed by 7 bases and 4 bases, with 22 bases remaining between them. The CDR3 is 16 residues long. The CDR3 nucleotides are TGTGCCAGCATCATTCAGGCCAGCAAGCATGGAGAGACCCAGTACTTC. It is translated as CASIIQASKHGETQYF.

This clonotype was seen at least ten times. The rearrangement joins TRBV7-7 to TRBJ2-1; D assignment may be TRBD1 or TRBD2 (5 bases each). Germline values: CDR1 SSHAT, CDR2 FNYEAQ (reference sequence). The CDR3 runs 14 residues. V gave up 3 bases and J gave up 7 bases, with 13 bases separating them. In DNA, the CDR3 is TGTGCCAGCAGCTTCTACGGGACCCCTAATGAGCAGTTCTTC. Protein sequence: CASSFYGTPNEQFF.

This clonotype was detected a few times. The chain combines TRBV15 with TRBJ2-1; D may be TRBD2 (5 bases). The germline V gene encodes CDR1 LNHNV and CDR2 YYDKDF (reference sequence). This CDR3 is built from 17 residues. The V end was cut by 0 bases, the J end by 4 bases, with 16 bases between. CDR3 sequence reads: CATSRDLDGNRYNEQFF. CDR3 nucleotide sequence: TGTGCCACCAGCAGAGATTTGGACGGGAATCGTTACAATGAGCAGTTCTTC.

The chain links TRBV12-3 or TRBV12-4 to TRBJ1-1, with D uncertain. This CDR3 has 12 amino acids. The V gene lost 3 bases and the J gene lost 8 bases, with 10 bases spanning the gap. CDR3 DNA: TGTGCCAGCAGTTTTTGGGGTCTCGAAGCTTTCTTT. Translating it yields CASSFWGLEAFF.

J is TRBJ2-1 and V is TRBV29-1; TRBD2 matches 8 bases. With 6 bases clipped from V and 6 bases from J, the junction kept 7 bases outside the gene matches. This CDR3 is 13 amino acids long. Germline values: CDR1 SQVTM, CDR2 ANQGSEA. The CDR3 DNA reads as TGCAGCGTGCCGGGAGGGTATGGCAATGAGCAGTTCTTC. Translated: CSVPGGYGNEQFF.

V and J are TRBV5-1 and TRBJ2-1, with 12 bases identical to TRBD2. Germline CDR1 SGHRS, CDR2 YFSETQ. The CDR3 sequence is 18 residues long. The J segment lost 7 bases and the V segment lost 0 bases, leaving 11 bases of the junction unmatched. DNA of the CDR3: TGCGCCAGCAGCTTGGGACTAGCGGGAGTAACGATAGGGAATGAGCAGTTCTTC. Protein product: CASSLGLAGVTIGNEQFF.

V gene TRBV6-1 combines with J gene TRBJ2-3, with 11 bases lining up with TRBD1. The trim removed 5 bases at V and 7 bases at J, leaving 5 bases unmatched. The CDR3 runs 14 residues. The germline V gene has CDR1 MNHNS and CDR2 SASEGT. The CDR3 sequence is CASSKDRGRNTQYF. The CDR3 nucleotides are TGTGCCAGCAGTAAGGACAGGGGGCGGAATACGCAGTATTTT.

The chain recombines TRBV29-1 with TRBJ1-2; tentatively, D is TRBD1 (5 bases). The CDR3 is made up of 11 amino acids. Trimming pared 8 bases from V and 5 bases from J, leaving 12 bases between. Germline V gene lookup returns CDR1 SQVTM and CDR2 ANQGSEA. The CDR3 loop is CSFREGYGYTF. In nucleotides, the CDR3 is TGCAGCTTCCGGGAGGGGTATGGCTACACCTTC.

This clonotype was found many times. The CDR3 DNA follows: TGTGCCATCAGCCGGACAGCCGACTCCTACAATGAGCAGTTCTTC. Translated: CAISRTADSYNEQFF. This sequence joins TRBV10-3 and TRBJ2-1, with D possibly being TRBD1 (6 bases). Deletions cut 6 bases from V and 0 bases from J, with 12 bases between. The CDR3 extends over 15 amino acids. CDR1 and CDR2 from the germline V gene are ENHRY and SYGVKD.

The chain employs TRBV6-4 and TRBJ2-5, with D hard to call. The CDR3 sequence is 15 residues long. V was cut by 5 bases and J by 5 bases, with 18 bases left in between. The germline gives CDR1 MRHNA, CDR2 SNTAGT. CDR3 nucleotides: TGTGCCAGCAGTCCCGACTGGGCCGGACGGGAGACCCAGTACTTC. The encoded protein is CASSPDWAGRETQYF.

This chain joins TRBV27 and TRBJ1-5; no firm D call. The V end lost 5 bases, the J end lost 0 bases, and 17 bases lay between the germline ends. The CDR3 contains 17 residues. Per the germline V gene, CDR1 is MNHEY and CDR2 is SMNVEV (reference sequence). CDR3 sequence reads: CASSPSEGQLSNQPQHF. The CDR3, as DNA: TGTGCCAGCAGTCCTTCTGAGGGCCAGCTTAGCAATCAGCCCCAGCATTTT.

The CDR3 region is CASRSLAGYTQYF. The CDR3 DNA sequence: TGCGCCAGCAGATCCCTAGCGGGGTATACCCAGTACTTC. The chain links TRBV4-1 to TRBJ2-7; TRBD2 aligns across 9 bases. The CDR3 length is 13 residues. V lost 6 bases, J lost 10 bases, and 10 bases stayed unmatched. Germline V CDR1 and CDR2: MGHRA, YSYEKL.

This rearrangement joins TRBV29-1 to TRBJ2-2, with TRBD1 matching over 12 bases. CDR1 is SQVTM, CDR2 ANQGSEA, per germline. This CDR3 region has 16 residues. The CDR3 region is CRYRDRGRKNTGELFF. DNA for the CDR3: TGCAGATACCGGGACAGGGGGCGAAAGAACACCGGGGAGCTGTTTTTT.

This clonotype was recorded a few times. CDR3 sequence reads: CSVVSLRDTEAFF. The CDR3 region has the DNA TGCAGCGTTGTTTCACTCCGGGACACTGAAGCTTTCTTT. This chain links TRBV29-1 with TRBJ1-1, with D unclear. The CDR3 sequence is 13 residues long. Germline V gives CDR1 SQVTM, CDR2 ANQGSEA. Between the trimmed V and J ends, which lost 4 bases and 3 bases, there was a span of 12 bases. The full variable domain, completed using reference TRBV29-1 and TRBJ1-1, is SAVISQKPSRDICQRGTSLTIQCQVDSQVTMMFWYRQQPGQSLTLIATANQGSEATYESGFVIDKFPISRPNLTFSTLTVSNMSPEDSSIYLCSVVSLRDTEAFFGQGTRLTVV.

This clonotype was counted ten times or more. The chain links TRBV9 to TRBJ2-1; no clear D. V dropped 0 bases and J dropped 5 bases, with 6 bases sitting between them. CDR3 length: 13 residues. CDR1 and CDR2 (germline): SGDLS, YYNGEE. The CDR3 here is CASSVEVHNEQFF. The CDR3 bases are TGTGCCAGCAGCGTAGAAGTCCACAATGAGCAGTTCTTC.